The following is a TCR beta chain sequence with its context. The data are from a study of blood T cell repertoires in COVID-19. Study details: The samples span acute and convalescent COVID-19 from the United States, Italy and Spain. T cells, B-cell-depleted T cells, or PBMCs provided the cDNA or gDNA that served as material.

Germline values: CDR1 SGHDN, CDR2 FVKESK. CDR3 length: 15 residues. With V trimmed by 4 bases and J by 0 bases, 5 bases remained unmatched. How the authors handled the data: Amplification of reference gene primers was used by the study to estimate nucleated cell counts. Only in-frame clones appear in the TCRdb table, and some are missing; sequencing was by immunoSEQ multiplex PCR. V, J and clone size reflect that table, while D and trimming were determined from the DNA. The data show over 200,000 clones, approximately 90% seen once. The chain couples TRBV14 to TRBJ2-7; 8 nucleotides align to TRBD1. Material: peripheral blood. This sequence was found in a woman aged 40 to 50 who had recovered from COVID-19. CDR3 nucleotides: TGTGCCAGCAGCCCTACAGGGGGGTCCTCCTACGAGCAGTACGTC. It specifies CASSPTGGSSYEQYV.